The rows below give T cell receptor beta chains drawn from one sample of a study of blood T cells in healthy people across ages. TCRdb independently ran MiXCR on the 5' RACE reads; one entry per CDR3 protein. The table records 850,000 to 950,000 distinct CDR3 sequences, around 30% of them present only once. Specimen: blood. The receptor set was obtained from a woman older than 75 in good health. The CDR3 runs from the conserved cysteine through the conserved F or W. Each record gives: D gene, clone size, V gene, J gene, CDR3 DNA, CDR3 protein. D genes are given only for firm matches. Not all rows give a size; the values are once, few, many and, for expanded clones, a class.

-	few	TRBV21-1	TRBJ2-3	TGTGCCAGCAGCAAAGCGCTCCTAGCGGGGGGTTCCATGATTAGCACAGATACGCAGTATTTT	CASSKALLAGGSMISTDTQYF
TRBD1	many	TRBV20-1	TRBJ2-3	TGCAGTGCCCCGACAGGGATCGGAACAACGCAGTATTTT	CSAPTGIGTTQYF
-	-	TRBV5-1	TRBJ1-5	TGCGCCAGCAGCTTTTGGACAGAGACATGTCAGCCCCAGCATTTT	CASSFWTETCQPQHF
-	-	TRBV1	TRBJ2-1	TGCACCAGCAGCCAAGATCGAAACAGGGCCGGCTCCTACAATGAGCAGTTCTTC	CTSSQDRNRAGSYNEQFF
-	once	TRBV20-1	TRBJ2-7	TGCAGTGCTAGTGATTCCAACTACGAGCAGTACTTC	CSASDSNYEQYF
-	many	TRBV5-1	TRBJ2-5	TGCGCCAGCAGCTGGGCCGGAAAAGAGACCCAGTACTTC	CASSWAGKETQYF
-	-	TRBV5-4	TRBJ2-1	TGTGCCAGCAGCTCGACAGGTACCCACAATGAGCAGTTCTTC	CASSSTGTHNEQFF
-	-	TRBV4-2	TRBJ2-3	TGTGCCAGCAGCCAAGAGGACGGGGGCCTCACTACCGCGTATTTT	CASSQEDGGLTTAYF
-	many	TRBV6-5	TRBJ1-5	TGTGCCAGCAGCGAGTATAGCAATCAGCCCCAGCATTTT	CASSEYSNQPQHF
-	-	TRBV20-1	TRBJ2-2	TGCAGTGCTAGAGGTTATTCGACCGGGGAGCTGTTTTTT	CSARGYSTGELFF
-	-	TRBV10-3	TRBJ2-4	TGTGCCATCAGTGAGTCGGGACAAAACATTCAGTACTTC	CAISESGQNIQYF
-	-	TRBV6-2/TRBV6-3	TRBJ2-2	TGTGCCAGCAGCCCCCAGGCGACCGGGGAGCTGTTTTTT	CASSPQATGELFF
-	-	TRBV11-1	TRBJ2-7	TGTGCCAGCAGCTTAGCGCCCGGGGTCGTCACCAGCGGAGATTTATACGGGCAGTACTTC	CASSLAPGVVTSGDLYGQYF
-	-	TRBV12-5	TRBJ2-3	TGTGCTAGTGGAATAGGACTAAGCACAGATACGCAGTATTTT	CASGIGLSTDTQYF
-	-	TRBV29-1	TRBJ2-7	TGCAGCGTCCACCTACCAAGCCGGGACGCGTACTTC	CSVHLPSRDAYF
-	few	TRBV20-1	TRBJ1-5	TGCAGTGCTCCGGGGCAGGCCCAAGCCAAAAATCGTCAGCCCCAGCATTTT	CSAPGQAQAKNRQPQHF
TRBD2	many	TRBV6-5	TRBJ2-1	TGTGCCAGCAGATGGCTAGCGGGGGGGCACAATGAGCAGTTCTTC	CASRWLAGGHNEQFF
-	-	TRBV5-1	TRBJ1-4	TGCGCCAGCAGTATTGGTTGGGAGAGGAATGAAAAACTGTTTTTT	CASSIGWERNEKLFF
-	many	TRBV29-1	TRBJ1-1	TGCAGCGGGGCTCGAGGAAGGGACGCTGAAGCTTTCTTT	CSGARGRDAEAFF
TRBD2	few	TRBV15	TRBJ2-3	TGTGCCACCAGCAGGATTAGCGGGGTCGAGCAAGATACGCAGTATTTT	CATSRISGVEQDTQYF
-	-	TRBV20-1	TRBJ1-5	TGCAGTGCTAGGGGGACACATTTCGGGAATCAGCCCCAGCATTTT	CSARGTHFGNQPQHF
TRBD1	-	TRBV6-1	TRBJ2-1	TGTGCCAGCAGGCCGGGACAGGGGGTGGTGGATGAGCAGTTCTTC	CASRPGQGVVDEQFF
TRBD2	-	TRBV12-3/TRBV12-4	TRBJ2-2	TGTGCCAGCTGGAAGCGGGGGAACACCGGGGAGCTGTTTTTT	CASWKRGNTGELFF
-	few	TRBV6-2/TRBV6-3	TRBJ1-1	TGTGCCAGCAGTTACCTCCGTTTTGCGGGGGCTGAAGCTTTCTTT	CASSYLRFAGAEAFF
-	-	TRBV7-9	TRBJ1-1	TGTGCCAGCAGCCCCCGGAGCAATGAAGCTTTCTTT	CASSPRSNEAFF
-	-	TRBV2	TRBJ2-7	TGTGCCAGCAGTGAAGTACTAAACGAGCAGTACTTC	CASSEVLNEQYF
TRBD1	once	TRBV9	TRBJ1-6	TGTGCCAGCAGCACCGGACAGGCTGGCTCCTATAATTCACCCCTCCACTTT	CASSTGQAGSYNSPLHF
-	-	TRBV9	TRBJ1-1	TGTGCCAGCAGCGTAGGAGGGCAAGGGAACACTGAAGCTTTCTTT	CASSVGGQGNTEAFF
TRBD2	many	TRBV20-1	TRBJ2-5	TGCAGTGCTTCCCGGGGGGTAGTGGAGACCCAGTACTTC	CSASRGVVETQYF
TRBD1	few	TRBV28	TRBJ1-2	TGTGCCAGCAGTCCCTTGACAGGGCCAAATGGCTACACCTTC	CASSPLTGPNGYTF
-	-	TRBV7-2	TRBJ2-2	TGTGCCAGCAGTGGATTCGGGCAGCGGAACACCGGGGAGCGGTTTTTT	CASSGFGQRNTGERFF
-	many	TRBV5-1	TRBJ1-2	TGCGCCAGCAGACTTACAACCGGGGAGGATGGCTACACCTTC	CASRLTTGEDGYTF
-	-	TRBV6-1	TRBJ2-6	TGTGCCAGCAGTGCCAGCATTACAGCCTCTGGGGCCAACGTCCTGACTTTC	CASSASITASGANVLTF
TRBD2	many	TRBV6-6	TRBJ2-1	TGTGCCAGCAGTTACTCGGGACTAGCGGAGCAGTTCTTC	CASSYSGLAEQFF
TRBD2	-	TRBV27	TRBJ2-1	TGTGCCAGCAGTTTAATGGGGCGGGGGGCGGGGAATGAGCAGTTCTTC	CASSLMGRGAGNEQFF
TRBD1	many	TRBV20-1	TRBJ1-2	TGCAGTGCTAGGCGACAGGGGGCGGAGGGCTACACCTTC	CSARRQGAEGYTF
TRBD1	many	TRBV7-2	TRBJ2-1	TGTGCCAGCAGCCCTGGACAGGGTGGATCCAATGAGCAGTTCTTC	CASSPGQGGSNEQFF
TRBD2	few	TRBV5-1	TRBJ2-3	TGCGCCAGCAGCTTCCCCGGGACTAGCGGGGGGCAGGGAGATACGCAGTATTTT	CASSFPGTSGGQGDTQYF
TRBD1	few	TRBV27	TRBJ1-4	TGTGCCAGCAGCCCAACCAACAGGGGGTTAGAGGCAACTAATGAAAAACTGTTTTTT	CASSPTNRGLEATNEKLFF
TRBD1	many	TRBV20-1	TRBJ1-2	TGCAGTGCTCGGACAGGGGGAGAAAACTATGGCTACACCTTC	CSARTGGENYGYTF
TRBD2	many	TRBV5-1	TRBJ2-1	TGCGCCAGCAGCTCGAGCGGGGCCACCTACAATGAGCAGTTCTTC	CASSSSGATYNEQFF
-	-	TRBV6-2/TRBV6-3	TRBJ1-1	TGTGCCAGCAGTCCGTGGGGCAGGGAGAGCACTGAAGCTTTCTTT	CASSPWGRESTEAFF
TRBD1	once	TRBV6-2/TRBV6-3	TRBJ1-1	TGTGCCAGCAGTCGTGGACAGGGGTCTGAAGCTTTCTTT	CASSRGQGSEAFF
-	-	TRBV7-2	TRBJ2-2	TGTGCCAGCAGCCCCCTCGGTAGGACATCCGGGGAGCTGTTTTTT	CASSPLGRTSGELFF
TRBD2	many	TRBV12-5	TRBJ2-7	TGTGCTAGTTTATCCCTCCGGGGGGGGCCCTTCTACGAGCAGTACTTC	CASLSLRGGPFYEQYF
-	-	TRBV11-2	TRBJ2-3	TGTGCCAGCAGCTCGAGCAGGACAGATACGCAGTATTTT	CASSSSRTDTQYF
-	few	TRBV19	TRBJ1-5	TGTGCCAGTAGTATATATCCCAGGGCAGGCCAGCCCCAGCATTTT	CASSIYPRAGQPQHF
TRBD1	few	TRBV7-2	TRBJ1-5	TGTGCCAGCAGCGAGCAGGGGGTTAGCAATCAGCCCCAGCATTTT	CASSEQGVSNQPQHF
TRBD2	many	TRBV7-2	TRBJ2-5	TGTGCCAGCAGCTCGGACGGGACTAAACAAGAGACCCAGTACTTC	CASSSDGTKQETQYF
-	few	TRBV2	TRBJ2-7	TGTGCCAGCAGTGGAGTTAGGAACTCCTACGAGCAGTACTTC	CASSGVRNSYEQYF
-	-	TRBV7-6	TRBJ2-1	TGTGCCAGCAGCTTATCCCCGGCTAGGCCCTACAATGAGCAGTTCTTC	CASSLSPARPYNEQFF
TRBD2	many	TRBV7-2	TRBJ2-1	TGCGCCAGCAGCTTGGCCGGGGGGGGATCCTACAATGAGCAGTTCTTC	CASSLAGGGSYNEQFF
TRBD1	-	TRBV10-2	TRBJ2-2	TGCGCCAGCAGTGGGGGGGACAGGGGACAGAGGGAGCTGTTTTTT	CASSGGDRGQRELFF
TRBD1	-	TRBV7-2	TRBJ1-2	TGTGCCAGCAGTCTCACCATAGCGGGACAGGGATATGGCTACACCTTC	CASSLTIAGQGYGYTF